This paragraph reports one TCR beta chain. This clone was seen a few times. Which antigen it targets is not known. Qualities for individual bases were not recorded, and no much larger clone is one base off. Library method: the immunoSEQ multiplex PCR assay. TCRdb carries this immuneACCESS record with in-frame sequences only. Its versions omit some clonotypes, under half of them owing to an unresolved V gene in the studies checked, with the rest unexplained. The sample profile shows 860 or so clones; approximately 86% of them were found once. In total, the top ten clones hold roughly 6% of the sample. Repertoires were sampled repeatedly over the course of chemoradiotherapy so that clonal expansion in the tumor microenvironment could be followed. Looking up the germline V gene yields CDR1 SGHVS and CDR2 FQNEAQ. Cut back by 5 bases and 8 bases, the V and J ends lie 13 bases apart. The CDR3 has 13 amino acids, counting the end cysteine and phenylalanine. Just the 39-base CDR3 DNA is kept, in frame starting at base 1.

This specimen belongs to a study of chemoradiotherapy in HPV16-positive cancers (dated 2022 in TCRdb). General notes on the study: Candidate HPV-specific T-cell clones and common TCR motifs were defined through functional T-cell assays on cells from a couple of HPV16-positive patients. The candidate HPV-specific TCRs and motifs were subsequently tracked in TCR repertoires obtained from 65 to 95 patients with HPV-related cancers. The study asked whether T-cell immunity to the HPV oncoproteins E6 and E7 changes during chemoradiotherapy and whether this immunity affects survival. The paper as a whole reports these results and caveats: The survival association was reported for HPV16-positive patients, and the functional definition of HPV-specific T cells was derived from only a couple of HPV16-positive patients. In HPV16-positive patients, expansion of HPV-responsive T cells during chemoradiotherapy was associated with improved recurrence-free survival. Expansion of candidate HPV-specific clones and E7-related TCR motifs was observed in the tumor microenvironment during treatment, whereas no such expansion was observed for non-HPV-specific T cells.

The TCR sequence derives from a human donor with HPV-associated anogenital cancer. The starting material was tumor tissue, obtained from a patient who underwent chemoradiotherapy. The rearranged chain carries TRBV7-8 and TRBJ2-1; the best D guess is TRBD1, with 5 bases matching. The CDR3 region: CASSLKGVHEQFF. The sequenced DNA is TGTGCCAGCAGCCTGAAAGGGGTTCATGAGCAGTTCTTC.